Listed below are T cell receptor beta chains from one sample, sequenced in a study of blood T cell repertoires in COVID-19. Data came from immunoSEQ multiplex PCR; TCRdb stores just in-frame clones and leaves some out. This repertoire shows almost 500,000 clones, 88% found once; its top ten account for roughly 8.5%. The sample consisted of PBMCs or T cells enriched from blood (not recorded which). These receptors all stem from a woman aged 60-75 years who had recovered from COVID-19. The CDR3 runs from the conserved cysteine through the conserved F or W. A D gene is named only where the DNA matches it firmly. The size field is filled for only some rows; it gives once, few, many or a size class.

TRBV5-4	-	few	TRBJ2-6	TGTGCCAGCAGCCCTAGGGGCTCTACTGGGGCCAACGTCCTGACTTTC	CASSPRGSTGANVLTF
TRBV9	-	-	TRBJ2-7	TGTGCCAGCAGCGTTGGAGACAGCCCCTACGAGCAGTACTTC	CASSVGDSPYEQYF
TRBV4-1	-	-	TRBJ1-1	TGCGCCAGCAGCCACATCGGGAACACTGAAGCTTTCTTT	CASSHIGNTEAFF
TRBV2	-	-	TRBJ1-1	TGTGCCAGCAGTAAGGACAGTAACACTGAAGCTTTCTTT	CASSKDSNTEAFF
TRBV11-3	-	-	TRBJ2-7	TGTGCCAGCAGCTTGTTAACAGGGCGCGAGCAGTACTTC	CASSLLTGREQYF
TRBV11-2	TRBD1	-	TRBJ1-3	TGTGCCAGCAGCTTCCGGACAGGACTGTCTGGAAACACCATATATTTT	CASSFRTGLSGNTIYF
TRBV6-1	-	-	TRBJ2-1	TGTGCCAGCAGTGCCGCAGGGGCCCCGACATCCTACAATGAGCAGTTCTTC	CASSAAGAPTSYNEQFF
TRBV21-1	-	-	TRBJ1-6	TGTGCCAGCAGCAAGGGGGGTACAGGGGATCCACCCCTCCACTTT	CASSKGGTGDPPLHF
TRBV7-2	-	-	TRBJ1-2	TGTGCCAGCAGCTTTTACGGCGGGCCCTATGGCTACACCTTC	CASSFYGGPYGYTF
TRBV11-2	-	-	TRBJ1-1	TGTGCCAGCAGCTTATGGACGGGGGGAATGAACACTGAAGCTTTCTTT	CASSLWTGGMNTEAFF
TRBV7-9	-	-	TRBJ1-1	TGTGCCAGCAGCTTTGGCGGACAGAACACTGAAGCTTTCTTT	CASSFGGQNTEAFF
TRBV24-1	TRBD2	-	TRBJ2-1	TGTGCCACCAGTGAAGTGGTAGCGGGAAACAATGAGCAGTTCTTC	CATSEVVAGNNEQFF
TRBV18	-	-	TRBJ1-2	TGTGCCAGCTCACCATTTGGAGGGACTTCTAACTATGGCTACACCTTC	CASSPFGGTSNYGYTF
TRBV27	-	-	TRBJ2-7	TGTGCCAGCAGTTTACTGGCAGGTGGGGAGCAGTACTTC	CASSLLAGGEQYF
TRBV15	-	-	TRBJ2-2	TGTGCCACCAGCGGGTTGGAGACGAACACCGGGGAGCTGTTTTTT	CATSGLETNTGELFF
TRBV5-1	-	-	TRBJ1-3	TGCGCCAGCAGCTTGGCAGGGATGCCTGGAAACACCATATATTTT	CASSLAGMPGNTIYF
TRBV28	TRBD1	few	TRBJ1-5	TGTGCCAGCAGACCGGGACAGGATAATCAGCCCCAGCATTTT	CASRPGQDNQPQHF